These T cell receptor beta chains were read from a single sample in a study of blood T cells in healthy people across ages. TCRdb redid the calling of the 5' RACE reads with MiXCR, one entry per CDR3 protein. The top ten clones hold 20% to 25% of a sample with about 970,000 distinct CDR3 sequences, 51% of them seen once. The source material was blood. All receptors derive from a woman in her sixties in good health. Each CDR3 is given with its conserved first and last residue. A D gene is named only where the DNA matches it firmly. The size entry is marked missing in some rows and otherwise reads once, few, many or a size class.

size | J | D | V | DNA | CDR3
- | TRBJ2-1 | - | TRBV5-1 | TGCGCCAGCACGGACAGACCGACTAGTGGCCTCAATGAGCAGTTCTTC | CASTDRPTSGLNEQFF
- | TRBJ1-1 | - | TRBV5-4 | TGTGCCAGCAGCTTGGCCGGCGTACAGACCACTGAAGCTTTCTTT | CASSLAGVQTTEAFF
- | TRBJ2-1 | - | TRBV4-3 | TGCGCCAGCAGCCAAGACGGCCTCCAGGGTTATGGGGGAGAGACCCAGTTCTTC | CASSQDGLQGYGGETQFF
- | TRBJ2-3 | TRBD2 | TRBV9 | TGTGCCAGCAGCGTAGCCGGCGGGAGATCAGATACGCAGTATTTT | CASSVAGGRSDTQYF
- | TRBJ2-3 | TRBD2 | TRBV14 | TGTGCCAGCAGCTCGACTAGCGGGAGTGGAGATACGCAGTATTTT | CASSSTSGSGDTQYF
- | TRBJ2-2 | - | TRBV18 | TGTGCCAGCTCACAAACAGGAATAGTCACCGGGGAGCTGTTTTTT | CASSQTGIVTGELFF
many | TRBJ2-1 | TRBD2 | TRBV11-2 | TGTGCCAGCAGCTTGCTGACTAGCGGGGGGTTCCAACAGCAGTTCTTC | CASSLLTSGGFQQQFF
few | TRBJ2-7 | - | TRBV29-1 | TGCAGCGTTGAAGGAGAGGTCGCGGCGGGGGAGCAGTACTTC | CSVEGEVAAGEQYF
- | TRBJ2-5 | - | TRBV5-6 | TGTGCCAGCAGCTTGGATTTTGTTGTAGATGAGCAGTACTTC | CASSLDFVVDEQYF
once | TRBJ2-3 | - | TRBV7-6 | TGTGCCAGCAGCTTAGTGGGGAGACAGAGTCGGGACACAGATACGCAGTATTTT | CASSLVGRQSRDTDTQYF
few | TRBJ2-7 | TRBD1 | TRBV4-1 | TGCGCCAGCAGCCAGCCCTGGACAGGGTCCTCCTCCTACGAGCAGTACTTC | CASSQPWTGSSSYEQYF
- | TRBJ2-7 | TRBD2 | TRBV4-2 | TGTGCCAGCAGCCAAGTTCGACGGTCGTTGGGACTAGCGACGGGGGAGCAGTACTTC | CASSQVRRSLGLATGEQYF
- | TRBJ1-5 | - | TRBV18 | TGTGCCAGCTCACCACAAAAGGGTCAGCCCCAGCATTTT | CASSPQKGQPQHF
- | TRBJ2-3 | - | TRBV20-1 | TGCAGTGCCCCCTCAGGGGGGAGATTCACAGATACGCAGTATTTT | CSAPSGGRFTDTQYF
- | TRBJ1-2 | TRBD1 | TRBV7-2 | TGTGCCAGCAGCGCCGAGACAGGGTACTATGGCTACACCTTC | CASSAETGYYGYTF
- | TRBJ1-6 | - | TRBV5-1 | TGCGCCAGCAGCTTGGCAGGGCCCCAGTATTCACCCCTCCACTTT | CASSLAGPQYSPLHF
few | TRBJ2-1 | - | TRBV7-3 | TGTGCCAGCAGCCCTGGGGGCCCATCCAATGAGCAGTTCTTC | CASSPGGPSNEQFF
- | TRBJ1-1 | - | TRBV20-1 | TGCAGTGCCACGGACAGGAACACTGAAGCTTTCTTT | CSATDRNTEAFF